Each of the 28 T cell receptor beta chains below was sequenced from the same sample in a study of T cells expressing NK-cell markers. TCRdb reprocessed the 5' RACE reads; each CDR3 protein has one entry and no DNA is given. The sample totals 500,000 to 600,000 distinct CDR3 sequences. Source material: blood T cells: a sorted CD56 or NKG2C T cell subset, CD4+ or CD8+ T cells, or bulk PBMC T cells (not recorded which). All receptors derive from a man aged 18 to 29 in good health.

This rearrangement joins TRBV7-9 to TRBJ2-3. The length of the CDR3 is 14 residues. Germline V gene data show CDR1 as SEHNR and CDR2 as FQNEAQ (reference sequence). This CDR3 is CASTLIPSTDTQYF.

The chain combines TRBV7-9 with TRBJ2-7; TCRdb lists TRBD2, though no DNA is available to test this call. The germline V gene encodes CDR1 SEHNR and CDR2 FQNEAQ (reference sequence). The CDR3 totals 16 residues. CDR3 residues: CASSLGAGGATYEQYF. Full variable domain (outside the CDR3, taken from reference TRBV7-9 and TRBJ2-7): DTGVSQNPRHKITKRGQNVTFRCDPISEHNRLYWYRQTLGQGPEFLTYFQNEAQLEKSRLLSDRFSAERPKGSFSTLEIQRTEQGDSAMYLCASSLGAGGATYEQYFGPGTRLTVT.

The rearrangement joins TRBV24-1 to TRBJ1-5; TCRdb selects TRBD1, and the lack of DNA leaves this call unchecked. The CDR3 is 17 residues long. The V gene's germline CDR1 is KGHDR and CDR2 SFDVKD. CDR3 region: CATSKFRARAINQPQHF.

V gene TRBV11-2 combines with J gene TRBJ2-3; with no DNA, the TCRdb D assignment of TRBD2 cannot be verified. Looked up from germline, CDR1 is SGHAT and CDR2 is FQNNGV. The CDR3 consists of 14 residues. CDR3 residues: CASSLARTSDTQYF. Drawing the rest from reference TRBV11-2 and TRBJ2-3, the complete variable domain is EAGVAQSPRYKIIEKRQSVAFWCNPISGHATLYWYQQILGQGPKLLIQFQNNGVVDDSQLPKDRFSAERLKGVDSTLKIQPAKLEDSAVYLCASSLARTSDTQYFGPGTRLTVL.

The rearrangement links TRBV30 to TRBJ1-4; the D call of TRBD1 rests on TCRdb alone, since no DNA is present to check it. The CDR3 is 14 residues long. Germline CDR1 and CDR2: GTSNPN and SVGIG (reference sequence). The CDR3 spells CAGSTGQSNEKLFF.

The rearrangement joins TRBV29-1 to TRBJ2-7. The CDR3 consists of 11 residues. Germline assignment: CDR1 SQVTM and CDR2 ANQGSEA. This CDR3 is CSVVFGFEQYF.

The chain couples TRBV12-3 or TRBV12-4 to TRBJ2-5; the TRBD1 assignment by TCRdb is unverifiable without DNA. The CDR3 is 13 amino acids. This CDR3 is CASSLKGQETQYF.

The rearrangement uses TRBV29-1 and TRBJ2-1; the TCRdb call, TRBD2, lacks DNA for checking. Germline assignment: CDR1 SQVTM and CDR2 ANQGSEA. The CDR3 is 12 amino acids. This chain's CDR3 is CSVRLAGDEQFF.

The rearrangement links TRBV24-1 to TRBJ1-1. CDR1 KGHDR and CDR2 SFDVKD come from the germline V gene. The CDR3 has 13 amino acids. CDR3: CATRAKGNTEAFF.

This rearrangement joins TRBV5-1 to TRBJ1-4. The CDR3 is 14 residues long. Looked up from germline, CDR1 is SGHRS and CDR2 is YFSETQ. The CDR3 here is CASSEDGLNEKLFF.

The CDR3 here is CASSLAMRLAAPVEQFF. This sequence joins TRBV5-1 and TRBJ2-1; TCRdb designates TRBD2, a call that cannot be tested without DNA. Germline lookup yields CDR1 SGHRS and CDR2 YFSETQ. This CDR3 region has 17 residues.

The gene calls are TRBV5-4 and TRBJ2-3. Looked up from germline, CDR1 is SGHNT and CDR2 is YYREEE (reference sequence). This CDR3 contains 13 residues. The CDR3 region is CASSLHGTDTQYF.

The chain employs TRBV15 and TRBJ2-2; TCRdb returns TRBD1, unconfirmable since there is no DNA. Germline values: CDR1 LNHNV, CDR2 YYDKDF (reference sequence). This CDR3 comprises 15 residues. The CDR3 reads CATSRGTGTTGELFF.

The V call is TRBV20-1, the J call TRBJ2-2; there is no DNA to check the TCRdb D call of TRBD2. The CDR3 has 17 residues. Germline V gene data show CDR1 as DFQATT and CDR2 as SNEGSKA (reference sequence). This chain's CDR3 is CSARGGPGTQNTGELFF.

The chain is built from TRBV7-9 and TRBJ2-3; TCRdb indicates TRBD1, and absent DNA this call remains unverified. CDR1 and CDR2 from the germline V gene are SEHNR and FQNEAQ (reference sequence). The CDR3 has 16 amino acids. The CDR3 sequence is CASSLGQGGLTDTQYF.

The chain joins TRBV10-3 to TRBJ2-1; no DNA is available, so the TRBD2 call from TCRdb remains unchecked. Germline V gene data show CDR1 as ENHRY and CDR2 as SYGVKD. This CDR3 region has 16 residues. The CDR3: CAISSEARVRYNEQFF.

J is TRBJ2-7 and V is TRBV28; TCRdb names TRBD1, which stays unverified in the absence of DNA. The germline V gene encodes CDR1 MDHEN and CDR2 SYDVKM. This CDR3 is built from 14 residues. The CDR3 is CASRRQQSSYEQYF.

The chain combines TRBV3-1 with TRBJ2-3; absent DNA, TCRdb's TRBD2 call cannot be checked. This CDR3 is 17 amino acids long. In germline, CDR1 is LGHDT, CDR2 YNNKEL (reference sequence). The CDR3 protein is CASSHTPGLAGADTQYF.

V usage is TRBV20-1 and J usage is TRBJ1-2; TCRdb indicates TRBD1, and absent DNA this call remains unverified. Germline values: CDR1 DFQATT, CDR2 SNEGSKA (reference sequence). The CDR3 covers 11 residues. The CDR3 loop is CSSDSLYGYTF.

The genes are TRBV7-6 and TRBJ1-2; there is no DNA to check the TCRdb D call of TRBD1. The CDR3 has 16 residues. Per germline, CDR1 SGHVS and CDR2 FNYEAQ. The CDR3 region is CASSPRLGDDGSGYTF. The full variable domain, with the rest looked up from reference TRBV7-6 and TRBJ1-2, is GAGVSQSPRYKVTKRGQDVALRCDPISGHVSLYWYRQALGQGPEFLTYFNYEAQQDKSGLPNDRFSAERPEGSISTLTIQRTEQRDSAMYRCASSPRLGDDGSGYTFGSGTRLTVV.

This chain links TRBV15 with TRBJ2-2. CDR3 size: 12 residues. Germline values: CDR1 LNHNV, CDR2 YYDKDF (reference sequence). Here the CDR3 reads CATTFGTGELFF.

The chain combines TRBV5-1 with TRBJ2-2; TCRdb proposes TRBD1, but this gene call is untestable without DNA. The CDR3 is 13 amino acids. The germline CDR1 and CDR2 sequences are SGHRS and YFSETQ. CDR3 protein: CASSRDHTGELFF.

The chain uses TRBV5-1 and TRBJ2-6. This CDR3 spans 13 amino acids. CDR1 is SGHRS and CDR2 is YFSETQ in the germline V gene. CDR3 sequence: CASSWTGANVLTF.

This chain links TRBV5-1 with TRBJ2-2; the TCRdb D gene call, TRBD1, has no DNA to confirm it. Looked up from germline, CDR1 is SGHRS and CDR2 is YFSETQ. The CDR3 is 15 residues long. CDR3 loop: CASSPWTGSTGELFF.

The chain employs TRBV12-5 and TRBJ2-3; TCRdb lists TRBD1, though no DNA is available to test this call. The germline V gene encodes CDR1 LGHNT and CDR2 FRNRAP. The CDR3 extends over 17 amino acids. CDR3 in amino acids: CASGFTGNSISTDTQYF.

The chain combines TRBV7-2 with TRBJ2-1. The CDR3 runs 15 residues. Germline CDR1 is SGHTA and CDR2 is FQGNSA. CDR3 in amino acids: CASRQSGRSYNEQFF. The full variable domain, completed using reference TRBV7-2 and TRBJ2-1, is GAGVSQSPSNKVTEKGKDVELRCDPISGHTALYWYRQSLGQGLEFLIYFQGNSAPDKSGLPSDRFSAERTGGSVSTLTIQRTQQEDSAVYLCASRQSGRSYNEQFFGPGTRLTVL.

The V call is TRBV10-3, the J call TRBJ2-7; TCRdb picks TRBD2, but there is no DNA to check that call. Germline V gene data show CDR1 as ENHRY and CDR2 as SYGVKD. CDR3 length equals 16 residues. The CDR3 loop is CAISQSTGLLASEQYF.

This chain links TRBV19 with TRBJ2-3; TCRdb indicates TRBD1, and absent DNA this call remains unverified. Looked up from germline, CDR1 is LNHDA and CDR2 is SQIVND (reference sequence). This CDR3 region has 15 residues. The CDR3 loop is CASSIDSGGPDTQYF.